This T cell receptor (beta chain) was identified in a study of T cell changes during pregnancy in multiple sclerosis. TCRdb's copy holds only in-frame clones and misses some; the assay was immunoSEQ multiplex PCR. Counted here are about 80,000 clones, approximately 94% occurring once; the ten biggest clones make up roughly 2.5%. Unmatched junction bases numbered 2, after V lost 3 bases and J lost 4 bases. This CDR3 region has 13 residues. In germline, CDR1 is SQVTM, CDR2 ANQGSEA. Sequences were derived from peripheral blood, sampled in the third trimester of pregnancy. The sequence was obtained from a female donor with multiple sclerosis, enrolled in a pregnancy study. This rearrangement joins TRBV29-1 to TRBJ1-2; TRBD1 matches at 10 bases. The CDR3 sequence: CSVDGDRGYGYTF. CDR3 coding DNA: TGCAGCGTTGATGGGGACAGGGGCTATGGCTACACCTTC.